Following are 21 T cell receptor beta chains from one sample sequenced in a study of early T cells in non-severe SARS-CoV-2 infection. TCRdb reprocessed the 5' RACE reads with MiXCR, giving one entry per CDR3 protein. Of about 55,000 distinct CDR3 sequences listed, approximately 13% were seen once; the top ten hold more than 3.5%. The sequenced sample was whole blood. These receptors came from an adult who was a healthcare worker with PCR-confirmed SARS-CoV-2 infection or an uninfected control (not recorded which).

This clonotype has a handful of counts. V is TRBV29-1 and J is TRBJ2-1; a possible D gene is TRBD1 (5 bases). Germline CDR1 reads SQVTM; CDR2 reads ANQGSEA. The CDR3 spans 14 residues. V was shortened by 6 bases and J by 2 bases, with 14 bases between the two germline ends. CDR3 nucleotides: TGCAGCGTCCCCTCTGCGGACACCTACAATGAGCAGTTCTTC. Amino acid sequence: CSVPSADTYNEQFF.

This clonotype was detected ten times or more. This rearrangement joins TRBV30 to TRBJ2-1, with D possibly TRBD2 on 6 matching bases. Between the trimmed V and J ends, which lost 0 bases and 5 bases, there was a span of 11 bases. Germline CDR1 is GTSNPN and CDR2 is SVGIG (reference sequence). The CDR3 sequence is 14 residues long. Written as DNA, the CDR3 is TGTGCCTGGAGTGTACAACTAGCCAACAATGAGCAGTTCTTC. Its translation: CAWSVQLANNEQFF.

Ten or more counts support this clonotype. The V and J genes are TRBV3-1 and TRBJ2-7; 8 nucleotides match TRBD2. This CDR3 region has 16 residues. CDR1 LGHDT and CDR2 YNNKEL come from the germline V gene (reference sequence). V shed 0 bases and J 1 base; nucleotides not matched to a gene: 5. The CDR3 DNA is TGTGCCAGCAGCCAAGATAGCGGGGAGGGGTCCTACGAGCAGTACTTC. Translation: CASSQDSGEGSYEQYF.

The chain links TRBV6-1 to TRBJ1-2, with D unresolved. CDR1 is MNHNS, CDR2 SASEGT, per germline. V gave up 5 bases and J gave up 4 bases, with 17 bases separating them. CDR3 length equals 15 residues. CDR3 coding DNA: TGTGCCAGCAGTTCCGGTCCTGGGGAGATCTATGGCTACACCTTC. Encoded protein: CASSSGPGEIYGYTF.

This clonotype was found many times. The DNA for the CDR3 is TGTGCCAGCAGTTTCCGAGAGTCAACCTACGAGCAGTACTTC. It yields the protein CASSFRESTYEQYF. V usage is TRBV12-3 or TRBV12-4 and J usage is TRBJ2-7; D is uncertain. V lost 3 bases and J lost 2, with 11 bases in between. The CDR3 spans 14 residues.

Remarks on this clonotype: Since a much larger clone is just one base distant, this may be a read error. The chain couples TRBV28 to TRBJ2-7; 11 bases line up with TRBD2. The CDR3 totals 15 residues. Germline values: CDR1 MDHEN, CDR2 SYDVKM. V lost 6 bases, J lost 3 bases, and 7 bases stayed unmatched. The CDR3 DNA is TGTGCCAGCAGGGCCGGGACTAGCGGTTTCTACGAGCAGTACTTC. Translated: CASRAGTSGFYEQYF.

The chain couples TRBV29-1 to TRBJ1-2; 8 bases agree with TRBD1. Germline assignment: CDR1 SQVTM and CDR2 ANQGSEA. V was clipped by 6 bases and J by 4 bases; unmatched bases: 7. The CDR3 runs to 13 residues. The CDR3 spells CSVADRGAYGYTF. CDR3 DNA: TGCAGCGTCGCCGACAGGGGAGCCTATGGCTACACCTTC.

This clonotype was recorded many times. The V and J genes are TRBV2 and TRBJ2-7; D is unclear. This CDR3 is 9 amino acids long. Germline CDR1 is SNHLY and CDR2 is FYNNEI. Trimming removed 7 bases at V and 7 bases at J, with 5 bases between. CDR3 DNA: TGTGCCAGCAACCGTGAGCAGTACTTC. The encoded protein is CASNREQYF.

The CDR3 loop reads CASSIAQGTGELFF. In nucleotides, the CDR3 is TGTGCCAGTAGTATAGCCCAGGGCACCGGGGAGCTGTTTTTT. The V call is TRBV19, the J call TRBJ2-2; perhaps TRBD1 as D (5 bases). CDR1 LNHDA and CDR2 SQIVND come from the germline V gene (reference sequence). The ends were cut back, 1 base at V and 4 bases at J, with 7 bases in the middle. The CDR3 totals 14 residues.

Many counts were recorded for this clonotype. J is TRBJ2-2 and V is TRBV19; TRBD2 is a possible D gene (5 bases). Germline V gene lookup returns CDR1 LNHDA and CDR2 SQIVND (reference sequence). The length of the CDR3 is 14 residues. V lost 5 bases to trimming and J lost 1 base, with 8 bases between them. CDR3 sequence reads: CASSFRENTGELFF. The CDR3 DNA follows: TGTGCCAGTAGTTTCCGGGAGAACACCGGGGAGCTGTTTTTT.

This clonotype has just a few counts. The chain uses TRBV7-2 and TRBJ1-2, with 8 bases lining up with TRBD1. J gave up 8 bases and V 5 bases, and 7 bases lay outside the gene matches. CDR1 and CDR2 from the germline V gene are SGHTA and FQGNSA. The CDR3 is 13 amino acids. CDR3 protein: CASSPDRGEGYTF. The CDR3 region has the DNA TGTGCCAGCAGCCCCGACAGGGGTGAAGGCTACACCTTC.

The chain combines TRBV27 with TRBJ2-4, with 7 bases lining up with TRBD1. There are 15 residues in the CDR3. Unmatched junction bases numbered 3, after V lost 3 bases and J lost 1 base. Germline V gives CDR1 MNHEY, CDR2 SMNVEV (reference sequence). CDR3 in amino acids: CASSFQQGAKNIQYF. The CDR3 nucleotides are TGTGCCAGCAGTTTCCAACAGGGGGCCAAAAACATTCAGTACTTC.

This clonotype was recorded a few times. The V gene is TRBV20-1, the J gene TRBJ1-2, with TRBD1 identical over 8 bases. CDR3 length: 14 residues. Trimming took 7 bases from V and 3 from J; bases not matched to a gene: 10. Germline CDR1 reads DFQATT; CDR2 reads SNEGSKA (reference sequence). The CDR3 DNA sequence: TGCAGTGTTCCCCCAGGGGGCCCCGACTATGGCTACACCTTC. It encodes CSVPPGGPDYGYTF.

This clonotype was observed many times. The chain combines TRBV2 with TRBJ1-5; D is possibly TRBD1 (6 bases). Germline V gene data show CDR1 as SNHLY and CDR2 as FYNNEI. This CDR3 comprises 14 residues. V lost 9 bases and J lost 7, with 19 bases in between. The CDR3 DNA reads TGTGCCAGTACAAGTGGCAGGGGCGGCCAGCCCCAGCATTTT. Translating it yields CASTSGRGGQPQHF.

V is TRBV14 and J is TRBJ2-3, with TRBD2 matching over 10 bases. The germline V gene encodes CDR1 SGHDN and CDR2 FVKESK. This CDR3 has 15 residues. V lost 1 base to trimming and J lost 5 bases; unmatched junction nucleotides: 3. CDR3 loop: CASSQGTSGVDTQYF. The CDR3 DNA follows: TGTGCCAGCAGCCAAGGGACTAGCGGTGTAGATACGCAGTATTTT.

This clonotype turned up a few times. The J gene is TRBJ2-7, the V gene TRBV5-1; 7 bases map to TRBD1. The junction had 0 bases not matched to a gene; V was cut back by 0 bases and J by 6 bases. The germline CDR1 and CDR2 sequences are SGHRS and YFSETQ. The CDR3 contains 12 residues. The CDR3 region has the DNA TGCGCCAGCAGCTTGGCAGGGGGCGAGCAGTACTTC. It is translated as CASSLAGGEQYF.

This clonotype has a count of ten or more. The chain employs TRBV5-1 and TRBJ1-2; D is uncertain. V lost 0 bases to trimming and J lost 4 bases, with 16 bases between them. Per germline, CDR1 SGHRS and CDR2 YFSETQ. The CDR3 is 16 amino acids. The CDR3 loop is CASSLADGRSAYGYTF. The CDR3 DNA reads as TGCGCCAGCAGCTTGGCCGACGGGAGAAGTGCCTATGGCTACACCTTC. The whole variable domain, remainder taken from reference TRBV5-1 and TRBJ1-2, is KAGVTQTPRYLIKTRGQQVTLSCSPISGHRSVSWYQQTPGQGLQFLFEYFSETQRNKGNFPGRFSGRQFSNSRSEMNVSTLELGDSALYLCASSLADGRSAYGYTFGSGTRLTVV.

The chain links TRBV5-1 to TRBJ2-3, with 8 positions matching TRBD1. Losses at the gene ends were 4 bases for V and 4 bases for J; bases not matched to a gene: 2. This CDR3 spans 13 amino acids. The germline CDR1 and CDR2 sequences are SGHRS and YFSETQ. CDR3 nucleotide sequence: TGCGCCAGCAGCCCGGGACAGGCAGATACGCAGTATTTT. It translates to CASSPGQADTQYF. The entire variable domain, with the rest obtained from reference TRBV5-1 and TRBJ2-3, is as follows: KAGVTQTPRYLIKTRGQQVTLSCSPISGHRSVSWYQQTPGQGLQFLFEYFSETQRNKGNFPGRFSGRQFSNSRSEMNVSTLELGDSALYLCASSPGQADTQYFGPGTRLTVL.

This clonotype was seen more than once but under ten times. The V and J genes are TRBV19 and TRBJ2-4; 9 nucleotides line up with TRBD2. CDR3 length: 15 amino acids. Germline CDR1 is LNHDA and CDR2 is SQIVND (reference sequence). V lost 4 bases to trimming and J lost 6 bases; unmatched junction nucleotides: 7. CDR3 residues: CASSNPLAGPNIQYF. The CDR3 nucleotides are TGTGCCAGTAGTAACCCCCTAGCGGGACCAAACATTCAGTACTTC.

As concerns this clonotype: This may be a read error, as it is one base from a much larger clone. J is TRBJ2-3 and V is TRBV20-1; possibly TRBD2 for D (6 bases). This CDR3 comprises 13 residues. Germline CDR1 and CDR2: DFQATT and SNEGSKA (reference sequence). The CDR3 region has the DNA TGCAGAGCTCCGAGGCGGGGCACAGTTACGCAGTATTTT. Amino acids: CRAPRRGTVTQYF.

The CDR3: CSARISPYNEQFF. DNA of the CDR3: TGCAGTGCTAGGATCAGCCCCTACAATGAGCAGTTCTTC. The rearrangement uses TRBV20-1 and TRBJ2-1; D remains ambiguous. The V end was cut by 3 bases, the J end by 2 bases, with 8 bases between. This CDR3 region has 13 residues. Germline CDR1 reads DFQATT; CDR2 reads SNEGSKA (reference sequence).